This note documents a single T cell receptor (beta chain) sequence. This clone was picked up a small number of times. Its antigen is unknown. Base qualities are not provided; no much larger clone lies one nucleotide away. The data originate from a study of blood T cell repertoires in COVID-19 (TCRdb year 2020). At the level of the whole study: Collaborator samples came from the United States, Italy and Spain and covered acute and convalescent phases of COVID-19. The sample metadata nearly always contained a de-identified subject ID, COVID-19 status, age in years and sex. The samples were drawn from two sources: the first 160 participants of the ongoing ImmuneRACE study, and fewer than 1,500 subjects contributed by 6 global collaborators. The material from the prospective study consisted of cDNA or gDNA derived from T cells, B-cell-depleted T cells, or PBMCs. Where available, HLA class I and class II types were obtained from metadata supplied by the sample provider rather than from assay-based typing. The repertoires were made available in a free public database intended to serve as a resource for research on the immune response to SARS-CoV-2. Deeply sampled blood TCRbeta repertoires from subjects exposed to, actively infected with, or recovered from COVID-19 were included in the dataset. General findings and caveats noted by the study authors: The quantity of clinical and demographic metadata differed by source and by participant and was supplied without curation.

TCRbeta CDR3 regions were amplified from genomic DNA using the immunoSEQ Assay, a bias-controlled multiplex PCR. Concerning the study's data processing: Nucleated cell counts per sample were estimated from amplification of reference gene primers within the assay. Sequence reads were collapsed and filtered to measure the absolute abundance of every unique TCRbeta CDR3 rearrangement. For each sample, productive Simpson clonality was calculated by taking the square root of Simpson's diversity index across productive rearrangements. Sourced from immuneACCESS, this table was stored by TCRdb with only in-frame sequences that have V and J called. A share of the clones is absent; for the studies checked, an unresolved V gene accounts for under half, and the remainder has no known explanation. That table supplies the V and J calls and clone size; D and trimming were determined from the DNA. Present in this sample are 330,000 or so clones, about 90% of which were seen just once. The leading ten clones occupy almost 3% of the sample.

Participants in the prospective study were enrolled through a virtual design, were aged roughly 18 to 90 years, and lived in roughly 25 United States geographic areas. In the prospective study, cohorts were assigned on the basis of participant-reported clinical history obtained from a screening survey and a study questionnaire. Recovered participants in ImmuneRACE Cohort 3 were defined by two consecutive negative NP/OP PCR tests, clearance by a healthcare professional, or resolution of symptoms. In the prospective study, mobile phlebotomists collected whole blood, serum and a nasopharyngeal or oropharyngeal swab from each participant. Participants in the prospective study had the option to provide additional blood draws and questionnaires over a 2-month period. Blood samples from the prospective study were shipped frozen or at room temperature prior to DNA extraction. The receptor was isolated from a woman aged 25 to 45 who had recovered from COVID-19. Sequencing used PBMCs or T cells enriched from blood (not recorded which).

This receptor carries the CDR3 CASSHAPEGHLNYGYTF. The DNA sequence follows: TGTGCCAGCAGCCACGCCCCTGAGGGACATCTGAACTATGGCTACACCTTC. The sequence is built from TRBV3-1 (or the pseudogene TRBV3-2) and TRBJ1-2; TRBD1 is perhaps the D gene, given 6 matching bases. Looking up the germline V gene (reference sequence) yields CDR1 LGHDT and CDR2 YNNKEL. The CDR3 sequence holds 17 residues, the cysteine and phenylalanine included. Only the CDR3 DNA is retained, 51 bases long and in frame from the first base. V is reduced by 3 bases and J by 2 bases, leaving a spacing of 19 bases between them.